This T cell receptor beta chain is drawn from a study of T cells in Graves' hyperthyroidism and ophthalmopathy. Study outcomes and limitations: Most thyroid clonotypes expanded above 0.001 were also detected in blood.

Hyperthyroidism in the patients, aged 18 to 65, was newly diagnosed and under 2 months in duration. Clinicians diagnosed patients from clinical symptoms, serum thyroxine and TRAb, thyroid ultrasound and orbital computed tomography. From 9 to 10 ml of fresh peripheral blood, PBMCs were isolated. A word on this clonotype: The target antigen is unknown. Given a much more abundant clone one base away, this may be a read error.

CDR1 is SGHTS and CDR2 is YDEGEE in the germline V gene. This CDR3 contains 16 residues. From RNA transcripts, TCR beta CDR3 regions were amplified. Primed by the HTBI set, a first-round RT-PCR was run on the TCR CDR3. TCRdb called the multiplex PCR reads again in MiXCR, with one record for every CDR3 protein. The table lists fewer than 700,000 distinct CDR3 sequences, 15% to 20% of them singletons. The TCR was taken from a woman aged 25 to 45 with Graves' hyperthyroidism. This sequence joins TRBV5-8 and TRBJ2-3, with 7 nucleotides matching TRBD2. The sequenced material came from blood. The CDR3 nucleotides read TGTGCCAGCAGCCCTTGGGGGGGAGTTGGCGCAGATACGCGGTATTTT. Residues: CASSPWGGVGADTRYF.